A single sample gave rise to the 27 T cell receptor beta chains below, sequenced in a study of T cell repertoires in cytomegalovirus infection. TCRdb reprocessed the reads with MiXCR, giving one entry per CDR3 protein. The top ten clones hold 43% of a sample with approximately 470,000 distinct CDR3 sequences, about 39% of them seen once. No antigen is known for these receptors. The input for sequencing was cultured PBMCs, taken from culture after CMV antigen stimulation. The receptors stem from a human donor in good health (CMV status not recorded). Some clones in this sample may be carry-over from other donors' samples.

In this sample, this clonotype turned up a few times. The rearrangement uses TRBV12-5 and TRBJ2-1, with D unresolved. The CDR3 extends over 12 amino acids. V was pared by 1 base and J by 6 bases, with 4 bases between. Germline CDR1 and CDR2: LGHNT and FRNRAP. CDR3 sequence: CASGLGGNEQFF. The CDR3 DNA is TGTGCTAGTGGTTTGGGAGGCAATGAGCAGTTCTTC.

The chain joins TRBV10-3 to TRBJ1-2; 8 nucleotides line up with TRBD1. Germline V CDR1 and CDR2: ENHRY, SYGVKD. The CDR3 loop spans 13 amino acids. Germline trimming cut 8 bases from V and 0 bases from J; bases unmatched to any gene: 2. In nucleotides, the CDR3 is TGTGCCATCGGGACAGGCCCTAACTATGGCTACACCTTC. This gives the protein CAIGTGPNYGYTF.

V usage is TRBV20-1 and J usage is TRBJ2-2; possibly TRBD1 or TRBD2 for D (5 bases each). The CDR3 extends over 14 amino acids. Looked up from germline, CDR1 is DFQATT and CDR2 is SNEGSKA (reference sequence). Trimming removed 6 bases at V and 6 bases at J, with 17 bases between. The CDR3 DNA reads as TGCAGTGCAGAACGGGACCCGGCGTCCGGGGAGCTGTTTTTT. It yields the protein CSAERDPASGELFF.

The genes are TRBV27 and TRBJ2-7, with 7 bases identical to TRBD1. This CDR3 has 14 amino acids. Looked up from germline, CDR1 is MNHEY and CDR2 is SMNVEV (reference sequence). Germline trimming cut 5 bases from V and 6 bases from J; bases unmatched to any gene: 10. The CDR3 DNA follows: TGTGCCAGCAGTCCCTGGGACAGCCCCGGCGAGCAGTACTTC. Translating gives CASSPWDSPGEQYF.

V gene TRBV6-6 combines with J gene TRBJ1-3; the match to TRBD1 covers 7 bases. Trimming cost V 7 bases and J 4 bases; bases outside gene matches: 7. CDR1 and CDR2 from the germline V gene are MNHNY and SVGAGI (reference sequence). The CDR3 has 14 amino acids. The CDR3 DNA reads TGTGCCAGCAAGCAGACAGGGCGCGGAAACACCATATATTTT. Amino acids: CASKQTGRGNTIYF.

This clonotype was seen a handful of times. The V call is TRBV5-4, the J call TRBJ1-4; possibly TRBD1 for D (6 bases). Deletions cut 3 bases from V and 4 bases from J, with 13 bases between. The CDR3 is made up of 15 amino acids. Germline loops: CDR1 SGHNT, CDR2 YYREEE (reference sequence). CDR3 residues: CASSSEGGNNEKLFF. The CDR3 DNA reads TGTGCCAGCAGCTCCGAGGGGGGGAATAATGAAAAACTGTTTTTT.

The rearrangement uses TRBV19 and TRBJ1-3; D call uncertain. This CDR3 is built from 13 residues. Trimming pared 9 bases from V and 0 bases from J, leaving 9 bases between. Germline V gene lookup returns CDR1 LNHDA and CDR2 SQIVND (reference sequence). The CDR3 region is CASRHVSGNTIYF. CDR3 bases: TGTGCCAGCCGACACGTCTCTGGAAACACCATATATTTT.

This chain uses TRBV7-8 with TRBJ2-7, with D perhaps matching TRBD2 (5 bases). The germline CDR1 and CDR2 sequences are SGHVS and FQNEAQ. The CDR3 totals 13 residues. Between the trimmed V and J ends, which lost 2 bases and 6 bases, there was a span of 11 bases. CDR3 loop: CASSLLEGSEQYF. Written as DNA, the CDR3 is TGTGCCAGCAGCTTATTAGAGGGCTCCGAGCAGTACTTC.

This clonotype was picked up a small number of times. The chain joins TRBV27 to TRBJ2-4; 9 bases are shared with TRBD1. The V gene end was trimmed by 6 bases and the J gene end by 8 bases; junction bases not matched to a gene: 8. The CDR3 is 14 residues long. Germline values: CDR1 MNHEY, CDR2 SMNVEV (reference sequence). CDR3 nucleotides: TGTGCCAGCAGCCCTGACAGGGGGACGGACATTCAGTACTTC. Its translation is CASSPDRGTDIQYF.

This chain connects TRBV5-4 to TRBJ2-3; D tentatively reads TRBD1 or TRBD2 (5 bases each). Germline V gives CDR1 SGHNT, CDR2 YYREEE (reference sequence). CDR3 length: 16 residues. V lost 5 bases, J lost 11 bases, and 27 bases lay in between. The CDR3 reads CASRHSFGEGHRGQYF. The CDR3 DNA follows: TGTGCCAGCAGACATAGCTTCGGAGAGGGGCATCGAGGGCAGTATTTT.

This clonotype was observed at least ten times. The rearrangement links TRBV7-2 to TRBJ2-3; 9 nucleotides line up with TRBD2. Germline V lookup: CDR1 SGHTA, CDR2 FQGNSA. V dropped 1 base and J dropped 10; count of bases not matched to a gene: 12. CDR3 length equals 16 residues. CDR3 loop: CASSLVAGGLPLSQYF. In nucleotides, the CDR3 is TGTGCCAGCAGCTTAGTGGCGGGGGGGCTGCCTCTATCGCAGTATTTT.

This clonotype was recorded at least ten times. The J gene is TRBJ2-7, the V gene TRBV7-2, with D perhaps matching TRBD2 (6 bases). The V and J ends lost 7 bases and 6 bases respectively, with 19 bases between them. CDR1 and CDR2 (germline): SGHTA, FQGNSA. This CDR3 contains 14 residues. The CDR3 region has the DNA TGTGCCAGCACTTCGGGACTGGGTATCGGCGAGCAGTACTTC. This sequence encodes CASTSGLGIGEQYF.

The rearrangement joins TRBV2 to TRBJ1-2; a weak D match, TRBD1 (5 bases). V lost 6 bases and J 10 bases, leaving 18 bases between the germline ends. This CDR3 has 13 residues. Germline assignment: CDR1 SNHLY and CDR2 FYNNEI. The CDR3 region has the DNA TGTGCCAGCAGCCCCGGGACCTCGAACGTCTACACCTTC. It translates to CASSPGTSNVYTF.

This clonotype has a count of ten or more. The chain links TRBV7-2 to TRBJ2-3; 9 bases agree with TRBD2. CDR1 and CDR2 from the germline V gene are SGHTA and FQGNSA. The J segment lost 1 base and the V segment lost 5 bases, leaving 4 bases of the junction unmatched. This CDR3 region has 15 residues. The CDR3 loop reads CASSLRLAGTDTQYF. Here the CDR3 DNA reads TGTGCCAGCAGCCTCCGACTAGCGGGCACAGATACGCAGTATTTT. The full variable domain, its missing parts supplied by reference TRBV7-2 and TRBJ2-3, is GAGVSQSPSNKVTEKGKDVELRCDPISGHTALYWYRQSLGQGLEFLIYFQGNSAPDKSGLPSDRFSAERTGGSVSTLTIQRTQQEDSAVYLCASSLRLAGTDTQYFGPGTRLTVL.

This rearrangement joins TRBV20-1 to TRBJ1-4; 9 bases match TRBD1. The CDR3 totals 15 residues. J gave up 7 bases and V 0 bases, and 6 bases lay outside the gene matches. Per germline, CDR1 DFQATT and CDR2 SNEGSKA (reference sequence). CDR3 region: CSARDPTGGIEKLFF. CDR3 bases: TGCAGTGCTAGAGACCCGACAGGGGGAATTGAAAAACTGTTTTTT.

The chain combines TRBV7-9 with TRBJ2-3; TRBD2 aligns across 11 bases. The CDR3 covers 16 residues. The V segment lost 6 bases and the J segment 2 bases; nucleotides outside the gene matches: 7. Germline-derived CDR1 and CDR2 are SEHNR and FQNEAQ (reference sequence). For the CDR3, the DNA is TGTGCCAGCAGTCAACGACTAGCGGGGCACACAGATACGCAGTATTTT. Residues: CASSQRLAGHTDTQYF.

The chain couples TRBV7-2 to TRBJ2-1; D is unresolved. The CDR3 covers 17 residues. V lost 1 base and J lost 2, with 15 bases in between. The germline V gene encodes CDR1 SGHTA and CDR2 FQGNSA. This CDR3 reads CASSLVPATRPYNEQFF. For the CDR3, the DNA is TGTGCCAGCAGCTTAGTCCCCGCGACAAGGCCCTACAATGAGCAGTTCTTC.

The rearrangement joins TRBV29-1 to TRBJ2-3, with D possibly matching TRBD1 (6 bases). Trimming took off 6 bases at V and 1 base at J, with 14 bases between the two ends. Looked up from germline, CDR1 is SQVTM and CDR2 is ANQGSEA. This CDR3 contains 14 residues. In nucleotides, the CDR3 is TGCAGCGTCATTCAGGGGATCCGCACAGATACGCAGTATTTT. Translation gives CSVIQGIRTDTQYF.

This chain links TRBV6-1 with TRBJ1-5; TRBD1 might be the D (5 bases). CDR1 MNHNS and CDR2 SASEGT come from the germline V gene. V lost 1 base, J lost 6 bases, and 10 bases lay in between. The length of the CDR3 is 14 residues. The CDR3 DNA sequence: TGTGCCAGCAGTGAAGGGGGCGAGATTCAGCCCCAGCATTTT. It encodes CASSEGGEIQPQHF.

V gene TRBV6-5 combines with J gene TRBJ1-1; D not resolved. V dropped 2 bases and J dropped 2 bases, with 12 bases sitting between them. This CDR3 comprises 15 residues. CDR1 is MNHEY and CDR2 is SVGAGI in the germline V gene. CDR3 nucleotides: TGTGCCAGCAGTTACGACGTCAGAATTAACACTGAAGCTTTCTTT. Translating it yields CASSYDVRINTEAFF.

This clonotype was detected only a few times. The chain joins TRBV12-3 or TRBV12-4 to TRBJ1-3; D not resolved. V was trimmed by 6 bases and J by 7 bases, leaving 10 bases between them. This CDR3 is 12 amino acids long. This CDR3 reads CASSELGNTIYF. For the CDR3, the DNA is TGTGCCAGCAGCGAATTAGGGAACACCATATATTTT.

This sequence joins TRBV11-2 and TRBJ1-2; D is undetermined. Deletions cut 1 base from V and 9 bases from J, with 12 bases between. The CDR3 sequence is 13 residues long. Germline lookup yields CDR1 SGHAT and CDR2 FQNNGV. The CDR3 region is CASSLGSGESYTF. The CDR3 coding sequence is TGTGCCAGCAGCTTAGGGAGTGGTGAGAGCTACACCTTC.

The rearrangement links TRBV11-2 to TRBJ2-7; 7 bases map to TRBD1. V lost 3 bases to trimming and J lost 4 bases; unmatched junction nucleotides: 9. The CDR3 covers 15 residues. Germline V CDR1 and CDR2: SGHAT, FQNNGV. CDR3 protein: CASSFRQGPGYEQYF. In DNA, the CDR3 is TGTGCCAGCAGCTTCCGACAGGGCCCCGGGTACGAGCAGTACTTC.

The chain joins TRBV11-2 to TRBJ1-2, with a weak D call TRBD1 (5 bases). Deletions cut 5 bases from V and 2 bases from J, with 12 bases between. The germline V gene encodes CDR1 SGHAT and CDR2 FQNNGV. The CDR3 consists of 14 residues. For the CDR3, the DNA is TGTGCCAGCAGCACAGTAGGGGCCAACTATGGCTACACCTTC. Protein product: CASSTVGANYGYTF.

The V call is TRBV6-2 or TRBV6-3, the J call TRBJ1-5, with D unresolved. This CDR3 is built from 12 residues. Trimming removed 3 bases from V and 8 bases from J, with 8 bases in between. In germline, CDR1 is MNHEY, CDR2 SVGEGT. CDR3 sequence: CASSYRGKPQHF. The CDR3 DNA reads as TGTGCCAGCAGTTATAGAGGCAAGCCCCAGCATTTT.

This chain connects TRBV7-6 to TRBJ2-7; D call uncertain. Germline V gene lookup returns CDR1 SGHVS and CDR2 FNYEAQ. V shed 5 bases and J shed 1 base, with 15 bases lying between them. There are 15 residues in the CDR3. CDR3 coding DNA: TGTGCCAGCAGCCTAGACTCCGACGGTTCCTACGAGCAGTACTTC. Translation gives CASSLDSDGSYEQYF.

This clonotype was detected only a few times. This CDR3 reads CASSLSTLEPQHF. In nucleotides, the CDR3 is TGTGCCAGCAGTTTATCAACATTGGAGCCCCAGCATTTT. The chain employs TRBV28 and TRBJ1-5; no clear D gene. The CDR3 runs to 13 residues. Trimming removed 1 base at V and 8 bases at J, with 9 bases between. CDR1 and CDR2 (germline): MDHEN, SYDVKM.